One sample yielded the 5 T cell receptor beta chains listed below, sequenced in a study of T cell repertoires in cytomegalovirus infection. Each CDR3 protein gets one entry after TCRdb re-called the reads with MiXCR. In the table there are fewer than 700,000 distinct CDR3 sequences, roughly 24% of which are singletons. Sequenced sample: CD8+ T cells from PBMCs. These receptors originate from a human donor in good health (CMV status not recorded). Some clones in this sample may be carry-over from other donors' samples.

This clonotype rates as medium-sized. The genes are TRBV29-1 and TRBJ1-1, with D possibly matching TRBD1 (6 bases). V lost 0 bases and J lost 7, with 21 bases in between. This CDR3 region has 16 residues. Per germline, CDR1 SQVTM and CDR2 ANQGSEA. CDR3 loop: CSVEDRGGAIWVEAFF. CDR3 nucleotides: TGCAGCGTTGAAGATAGGGGGGGCGCGATCTGGGTTGAAGCTTTCTTT. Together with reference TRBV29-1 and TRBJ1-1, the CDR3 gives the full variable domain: SAVISQKPSRDICQRGTSLTIQCQVDSQVTMMFWYRQQPGQSLTLIATANQGSEATYESGFVIDKFPISRPNLTFSTLTVSNMSPEDSSIYLCSVEDRGGAIWVEAFFGQGTRLTVV.

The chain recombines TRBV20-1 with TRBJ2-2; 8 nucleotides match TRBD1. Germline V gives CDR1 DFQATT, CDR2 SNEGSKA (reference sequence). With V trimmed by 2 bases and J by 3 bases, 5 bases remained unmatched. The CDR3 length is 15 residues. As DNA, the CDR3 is TGCAGTGCTAGAAATATGGACAGGGACACCGGGGAGCTGTTTTTT. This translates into CSARNMDRDTGELFF.

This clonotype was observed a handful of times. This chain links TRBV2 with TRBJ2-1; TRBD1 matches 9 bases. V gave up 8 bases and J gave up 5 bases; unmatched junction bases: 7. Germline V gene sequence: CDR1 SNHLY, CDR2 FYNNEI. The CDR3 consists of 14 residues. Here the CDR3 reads CASWGDRANNEQFF. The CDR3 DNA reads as TGTGCCAGCTGGGGGGACAGGGCCAACAATGAGCAGTTCTTC.

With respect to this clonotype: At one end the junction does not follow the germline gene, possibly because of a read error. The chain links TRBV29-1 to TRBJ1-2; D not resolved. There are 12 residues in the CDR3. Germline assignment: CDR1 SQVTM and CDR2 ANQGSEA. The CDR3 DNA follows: TGCAGCGTTGACATCGGGTCTTCTGGCTACGCCTTC. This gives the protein CSVDIGSSGYAF.

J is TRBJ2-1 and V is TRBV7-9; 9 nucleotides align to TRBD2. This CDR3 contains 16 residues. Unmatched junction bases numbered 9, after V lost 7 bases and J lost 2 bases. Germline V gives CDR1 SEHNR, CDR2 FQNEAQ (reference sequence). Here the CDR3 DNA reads TGTGCCAGCAAACCCCCCGGCGGGGGGGCCTACAATGAGCAGTTCTTC. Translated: CASKPPGGGAYNEQFF.